These T cell receptor beta chains were read from a single sample in a study of T cell responses to AZD1222 COVID-19 vaccine. Assay: immunoSEQ multiplex PCR; the TCRdb copy retains only in-frame clones and omits some. The sample has more than 110,000 clones; about nine tenths are singletons. Sequencing used peripheral blood, obtained on day 0 of AZD1222 vaccination. The source of these receptors is an adult in good health. The CDR3 runs from the conserved cysteine through the conserved F or W. Each record gives: CDR3 DNA, CDR3 protein, V gene, D gene, J gene, clone size. The D gene is left open where the match is weak. The size of a clone is reported for some rows only, either as once, few or many, or as a class for expanded clones.

TGTGCCAGCAGCGGGACAGGGGGCGTATCCGGGGAGCTGTTTTTT	CASSGTGGVSGELFF	TRBV6-5	TRBD1	TRBJ2-2	.
TGCGCCAGCAGCTTATGGACAGGGATTTACGAGCAGTACTTC	CASSLWTGIYEQYF	TRBV5-1	TRBD1	TRBJ2-7	.
TGTGCCAGCAGCTTAGTATGGGACAGGAGCTCTGGAAACACCATATATTTT	CASSLVWDRSSGNTIYF	TRBV13	TRBD1	TRBJ1-3	.
TGTGCCAGCAACGCGCAGGGCTACAATGAGCAGTTCTTC	CASNAQGYNEQFF	TRBV2	.	TRBJ2-1	.
TGTGCCAGCAGCCCCGGTGGGGGGGGAGGAAACACCATATATTTT	CASSPGGGGGNTIYF	TRBV5-5	.	TRBJ1-3	.
TGTGCCAGCTCGCCCGACATCATTTATGGCTACACCTTC	CASSPDIIYGYTF	TRBV18	.	TRBJ1-2	.
TGTGCCAGCAGTCAAGGACAGGGGGCCTACAATGAGCAGTTCTTC	CASSQGQGAYNEQFF	TRBV7-8	TRBD1	TRBJ2-1	.
TGTGCCACCAGCAGAACTATACAGGGGTGGAACTATGGCTACACCTTC	CATSRTIQGWNYGYTF	TRBV15	TRBD1	TRBJ1-2	once
TGTGCCAGCAGCTCGGGACTAGCGGGATTTAAGACCCAGTACTTC	CASSSGLAGFKTQYF	TRBV28	TRBD2	TRBJ2-5	.
TGTGCCAGCCAGACCTACGAGCAGTACTTC	CASQTYEQYF	TRBV2	.	TRBJ2-7	.
TGCGCCAGCAGCCTCGGACTAGCGGGGGTTGAGCAGTTCTTC	CASSLGLAGVEQFF	TRBV5-1	TRBD2	TRBJ2-1	.
TGTGCCACCAGACCACAGGGGGCGAACACTGAAGCTTTCTTT	CATRPQGANTEAFF	TRBV15	TRBD1	TRBJ1-1	.
TGTGCCAGCAGTATCCAGCGGGAGGGGTACAATGAGCAGTTCTTC	CASSIQREGYNEQFF	TRBV28	TRBD2	TRBJ2-1	.
TGTGCCAGCAGAACTAGCGGGGAGCCTTACGAGCAGTACTTC	CASRTSGEPYEQYF	TRBV7-9	TRBD2	TRBJ2-7	once
TGTGCCAGCACCTGGGCCCAAAACATTCAGTACTTC	CASTWAQNIQYF	TRBV7-2	.	TRBJ2-4	.
TGCGCCAGCAGTGATATCTTCCAGGGAGCTTTCTTT	CASSDIFQGAFF	TRBV10-2	.	TRBJ1-1	.
TGCAGCGTTGTCTCGCGCCTCTCCTACAATGAGCAGTTCTTC	CSVVSRLSYNEQFF	TRBV29-1	.	TRBJ2-1	.
TGTGCCAGCACTCTCAAGCACGAACTACCCTTTGACACTGAAGCTTTCTTT	CASTLKHELPFDTEAFF	TRBV4-2	.	TRBJ1-1	.
TGTGCCAGCAGTTACTCTACTAGTTCCTACGAGCAGTACTTC	CASSYSTSSYEQYF	TRBV6-5	.	TRBJ2-7	.
TGTGCCAGCTCACCAGTCCAGGGGGCGAAGAGTGAAAAACTGTTTTTT	CASSPVQGAKSEKLFF	TRBV18	TRBD1	TRBJ1-4	.
TGCAGCGTTGTCAGCTCTGGAAACACCATATATTTT	CSVVSSGNTIYF	TRBV29-1	.	TRBJ1-3	.
TGTGCCAGCAGTCTCCGGGAGGGAGCCCACGAGCAGTACTTC	CASSLREGAHEQYF	TRBV2	TRBD2	TRBJ2-7	.
TGTGCCAGCAGCTTAGGTCTTTCGGTCCTAGCGGTCACAGATACGCAGTATTTT	CASSLGLSVLAVTDTQYF	TRBV6-2/TRBV6-3	TRBD2	TRBJ2-3	.
TGTGCCAGCAGTTACTCGCTAACAGTGACCGGGGAGCTGTTTTTT	CASSYSLTVTGELFF	TRBV6-5	.	TRBJ2-2	.
TGTGCCAGCAGCTTAGGGACAGCTTTTAATCAGCCCCAGCATTTT	CASSLGTAFNQPQHF	TRBV7-8	.	TRBJ1-5	.
TGCAGTGCTAGGGACCCCCGGGCAGCTTTCTTT	CSARDPRAAFF	TRBV20-1	.	TRBJ1-1	.
TGTGCCAGTCCCGAGGCAGGGGGCGCGAGGGATACGCAGTATTTT	CASPEAGGARDTQYF	TRBV6-5	TRBD1	TRBJ2-3	.
TGTGCCAGCAGTTCGGCCGGCAGGGTCTATGGCTACACCTTC	CASSSAGRVYGYTF	TRBV27	.	TRBJ1-2	.
TGTGCCAGCAGCCACGACAGTCGCGAGCAGTACTTC	CASSHDSREQYF	TRBV28	.	TRBJ2-7	.
TGTGCCAGCAGGAGACTAGCCACCGGGGAGCTGTTTTTT	CASRRLATGELFF	TRBV28	TRBD2	TRBJ2-2	.
TGTGCCAGCTCACCGTCGGGAGGGGGCTTTTCCTACGAGCAGTACTTC	CASSPSGGGFSYEQYF	TRBV18	.	TRBJ2-7	.
TGTGCCAGCAGTGGAACATCCGACAGCGACCCAACTAATGAAAAACTGTTTTTT	CASSGTSDSDPTNEKLFF	TRBV6-1	.	TRBJ1-4	.
TGCAGCGTTGAATCGTCAGGGGAAGGCTACACCTTC	CSVESSGEGYTF	TRBV29-1	.	TRBJ1-2	.
TGTGCTAGCAGCTTGGTCAGGACCGGCCCTAGGTGCTACTCTGGAAACACCATATATTTT	CASSLVRTGPRCYSGNTIYF	TRBV7-7	.	TRBJ1-3	.
TGCAGTGCTCTGGGTAATGAAAAACTGTTTTTT	CSALGNEKLFF	TRBV20-1	.	TRBJ1-4	.
TGTGCCAGTAGTATCAGGGAACACACCGGGGAGCTGTTTTTT	CASSIREHTGELFF	TRBV19	.	TRBJ2-2	.
TGTGCCAGCAGTGTTCGTCGGAGGGGACAAAACGAAAAACTGTTTTTT	CASSVRRRGQNEKLFF	TRBV6-1	.	TRBJ1-4	.
TGTGCCAGCAGTTTGGTGCGGGGGGCTGATGGCTACACCTTC	CASSLVRGADGYTF	TRBV28	.	TRBJ1-2	once
TGTGCCAGCAGCTTCAACAGGGGGCAGGGCAATCAGCCCCAGCATTTT	CASSFNRGQGNQPQHF	TRBV7-8	TRBD1	TRBJ1-5	.
TGTGCCAGCAGTTACTCGATGGTCGGGACAGGGGCCTACAATGAGCAGTTCTTC	CASSYSMVGTGAYNEQFF	TRBV6-2/TRBV6-3	TRBD1	TRBJ2-1	.
TGTGCCAGCAGCTTAGGACAGAGCTCCTACAATGAGCAGTTCTTC	CASSLGQSSYNEQFF	TRBV13	.	TRBJ2-1	.
TGTGCCAGCAGCTTGCCAGGGGGGGGACCGGATACGCAGTATTTT	CASSLPGGGPDTQYF	TRBV5-4	.	TRBJ2-3	.
TGCGCCAGCAGTGAGGGGGCGCACTATGGCTACACCTTC	CASSEGAHYGYTF	TRBV10-1	.	TRBJ1-2	.
TGTGCCAGCAGTCCGGACGGACGGTTTAATTCACCCCTCCACTTT	CASSPDGRFNSPLHF	TRBV28	.	TRBJ1-6	.
TGTGCCAGCAGTTTAATACGTTCCTACGAGCAGTACTTC	CASSLIRSYEQYF	TRBV28	.	TRBJ2-7	.
TGCGCCAGCAGCTTGCCAGGGGGCGATGAGCAGTTCTTC	CASSLPGGDEQFF	TRBV5-1	TRBD1	TRBJ2-1	once
TGTGCCAGCAGTTTACAAGGCGTTGAGGGGACCACTGAAGCTTTCTTT	CASSLQGVEGTTEAFF	TRBV27	.	TRBJ1-1	.
TGTGCCAGCAGTTACTCGAGTCAGAGCTCCTACGAGCAGTACTTC	CASSYSSQSSYEQYF	TRBV6-5	.	TRBJ2-7	once
TGTGCCAGTAGTACCTCTAGCGGGGGGACAAACGCGAACACCGGGGAGCTGTTTTTT	CASSTSSGGTNANTGELFF	TRBV19	TRBD2	TRBJ2-2	once
TGTGCCAGCAGCACAACCGGGACAGGGGCAACTGAAGCTTTCTTT	CASSTTGTGATEAFF	TRBV4-2	TRBD1	TRBJ1-1	few
TGTGCCAGCAGGGATAACAATGAGCAGTTCTTC	CASRDNNEQFF	TRBV6-5	.	TRBJ2-1	.
TGTGCCAGCAGCCAAGGGGACGAGGGACGGTCCTACGAGCAGTACTTC	CASSQGDEGRSYEQYF	TRBV3-1/TRBV3-2	.	TRBJ2-7	.
TGTGCCAGCAGGGGGGACGGCCTCTACGAGCAGTACTTC	CASRGDGLYEQYF	TRBV7-2	.	TRBJ2-7	.
TGTGCCAGCAGCTTAGGTGCTAACTATGGCTACACCTTC	CASSLGANYGYTF	TRBV7-9	.	TRBJ1-2	.
TGTGCCAGCAGTTATGATGTGAACACTGAAGCTTTCTTT	CASSYDVNTEAFF	TRBV12-3/TRBV12-4	.	TRBJ1-1	.